This TCR beta chain was captured by sequencing in a study of T cell changes during pregnancy in multiple sclerosis. The CDR3 has 12 amino acids. The ends were cut back, 3 bases at V and 5 bases at J, with 8 bases in the middle. CDR1 MNHEY and CDR2 SVGAGI come from the germline V gene. TCRdb's table, derived via immunoSEQ multiplex PCR, lists solely in-frame clones and lacks some. The sample yields 40,000 or so clones, around nine tenths seen once. The clonotype comes from a female donor in good health, enrolled as a control in a pregnancy study. The V gene is TRBV6-5, the J gene TRBJ2-7; D is ambiguous. The input for sequencing was peripheral blood, taken in the third trimester of pregnancy. CDR3 DNA: TGTGCCAGCAGTTATAACGCGAACGAGCAGTACTTC. Translation: CASSYNANEQYF.